This is a list of T cell receptor beta chains from one sample in a study of T-cell memory formation after mild COVID-19. TCRdb processed the 5' RACE reads anew with MiXCR; each CDR3 protein has one entry. The sample contains around 90,000 distinct CDR3 sequences, 13% of which appear only once. The sequenced material came from PBMCs or a T cell subset sorted from them (not recorded which). All receptors derive from an adult woman who had mild COVID-19 (a few samples of this study predate the infection). Cell type and time point are not known. The CDR3 runs from the conserved cysteine through the conserved F or W.

CDR3aa: CASKDRTGSALRF
v_gene: TRBV27
len: 13

CDR3aa: CATSAGRWTEAFF
v_gene: TRBV24-1
len: 13

CDR3aa: CASRTGQVHEQYF
v_gene: TRBV6-5
len: 13

CDR3aa: CSARIVLAYTDTQYF
v_gene: TRBV20-1
len: 15

CDR3aa: CATSRDRSKRYEQYF
v_gene: TRBV15
len: 15

CDR3aa: CASSPGVREQFF
v_gene: TRBV4-2
len: 12

CDR3aa: CASNVPRGLDTQYF
v_gene: TRBV5-5
len: 14

CDR3aa: CASSFKLAGLGGTGELFF
v_gene: TRBV7-6
len: 18

CDR3aa: CASSYGSNTGELFF
v_gene: TRBV11-2
len: 14

CDR3aa: CSARSGGANTGELFF
v_gene: TRBV20-1
len: 15

CDR3aa: CASSLSGPPSSYEQYF
v_gene: TRBV5-1
len: 16

CDR3aa: CASSPLVGADEQFF
v_gene: TRBV4-1
len: 14

CDR3aa: CATKGLSGNDEQFF
v_gene: TRBV15
len: 14

CDR3aa: CASSQALGTGELFF
v_gene: TRBV4-2
len: 14

CDR3aa: CSASEDSSYEQYF
v_gene: TRBV20-1
len: 13

CDR3aa: CASSGSGTLAKNYEQYF
v_gene: TRBV9
len: 17

CDR3aa: CASSPGLGFNYGYTF
v_gene: TRBV7-2
len: 15

CDR3aa: CASSFGGGPAGGYTF
v_gene: TRBV11-2
len: 15

CDR3aa: CSVRGTGSGGREWYEQYF
v_gene: TRBV29-1
len: 18

CDR3aa: CASSQEGALYNEQFF
v_gene: TRBV4-2
len: 15

CDR3aa: CASSGTSGRYYEQYF
v_gene: TRBV25-1
len: 15

CDR3aa: CASRGLVGGYYEQYF
v_gene: TRBV6-1
len: 15

CDR3aa: CASSPEDGISTDTQYF
v_gene: TRBV5-5
len: 16

CDR3aa: CASSSNPYGLGGTGMETQYF
v_gene: TRBV7-8
len: 20

CDR3aa: CASSPGRLGGQPQHF
v_gene: TRBV7-8
len: 15

CDR3aa: CASSYPQAGPTLANYGYTF
v_gene: TRBV6-6
len: 19

CDR3aa: CASSKTGGLDEQYF
v_gene: TRBV6-5
len: 14

CDR3aa: CASSSGAKQFF
v_gene: TRBV11-3
len: 11

CDR3aa: CASSHRQGGSTEAFF
v_gene: TRBV4-1
len: 15

CDR3aa: CSVGVYTEAFF
v_gene: TRBV29-1
len: 11

CDR3aa: CASSQPGTVGEQYF
v_gene: TRBV4-1
len: 14

CDR3aa: CSAPEQGTIYEQYF
v_gene: TRBV20-1
len: 14

CDR3aa: CAISESELSNEKLFF
v_gene: TRBV10-3
len: 15

CDR3aa: CASWGVMNTEAFF
v_gene: TRBV7-9
len: 13

CDR3aa: CASSSRQARGPEQFF
v_gene: TRBV6-6
len: 15

CDR3aa: CASTPTPWQETQYF
v_gene: TRBV6-2/TRBV6-3
len: 14

CDR3aa: CASSVVSGLDTGELFF
v_gene: TRBV9
len: 16

CDR3aa: CASSYEGDSSMGYTF
v_gene: TRBV6-6
len: 15

CDR3aa: CATERVAGGSGELFF
v_gene: TRBV10-3
len: 15

CDR3aa: CASSEALDRGAVEQYF
v_gene: TRBV2
len: 16

CDR3aa: CASSQLGSGSEQFF
v_gene: TRBV4-1
len: 14

CDR3aa: CASSEDSYNEQFF
v_gene: TRBV6-1
len: 13

CDR3aa: CASSLGARTSKQPQHF
v_gene: TRBV5-6
len: 16

CDR3aa: CASSPGTHPTSTDTQYF
v_gene: TRBV5-1
len: 17

CDR3aa: CASTPAHYGYTF
v_gene: TRBV19
len: 12

CDR3aa: CSVEERQAGANVLTF
v_gene: TRBV29-1
len: 15

CDR3aa: CSVEAGGNTEAFF
v_gene: TRBV29-1
len: 13

CDR3aa: CATSSHRGFNQPQHF
v_gene: TRBV15
len: 15

CDR3aa: CASRAGVGTDTQYF
v_gene: TRBV7-6
len: 14

CDR3aa: CASMRSSYNEQFF
v_gene: TRBV7-9
len: 13

CDR3aa: CASSPLTPRLDNEQFF
v_gene: TRBV6-6
len: 16

CDR3aa: CASSRGTSETQYF
v_gene: TRBV6-5
len: 13

CDR3aa: CASSLVADRSSYNEQFF
v_gene: TRBV7-3
len: 17

CDR3aa: CASSPQKGASDYGYTF
v_gene: TRBV7-8
len: 16

CDR3aa: CASSNRGRGEETQYF
v_gene: TRBV12-3/TRBV12-4
len: 15

CDR3aa: CASSRGGGPYDTQYF
v_gene: TRBV11-2
len: 15

CDR3aa: CASSSGLAGKNTGELFF
v_gene: TRBV7-9
len: 17

CDR3aa: CSVESASSYEQYF
v_gene: TRBV29-1
len: 13